Here is one T cell receptor (beta chain) with its context. The antigen remains unidentified. After extraction with the RNeasy kit, about 0.45 to 1 ug of the RNA was reverse transcribed using random hexamers. Multiplex PCR with immunoSEQ amplified the TCR beta CDR3 across 54 Vbeta and 13 Jbeta. TCRdb recomputed calls from the immunoSEQ multiplex PCR reads with MiXCR, one row per CDR3 protein. The repertoire holds about 240,000 distinct CDR3 sequences, 90% to 96% seen once, with about 0.094% in the top ten. TCR beta sequencing covered blood CD8+ and CD4+ T cells. The data originate from a study of CD8 T cells in Susac syndrome. For the study at large: Patients with Susac syndrome had blood drawn and were at that point therapy-naive, on corticosteroids, or on intravenous immunoglobulin alone.

Study observations and caveats: Clonal expansion was missing from Susac syndrome CD4+ T cell repertoires.

The sequence came from a human donor with Susac syndrome. The sequencing sample was made of CD4+ T cells from PBMCs.

The CDR3 DNA sequence: TGTGCCAGCAGCTTGGCCTCTCGTGCACGGGCCTACAATGAGCAGTTCTTC. It codes for CASSLASRARAYNEQFF. The chain couples TRBV5-4 to TRBJ2-1; D not resolved. The V end was cut by 0 bases, the J end by 2 bases, with 15 bases between. This CDR3 contains 17 residues. Per germline, CDR1 SGHNT and CDR2 YYREEE (reference sequence).